Following are 7 T cell receptor beta chains from one sample sequenced in a study of persistence of HIV-infected CD4 T cells. The immunoSEQ assay was version 4, run in survey mode. Profiling relied on immunoSEQ multiplex PCR, and the TCRdb table lists in-frame clones only, not all of them. Found here are some 30,000 clones, around 80% of them singletons; the top ten hold about 6%. Lysates of CMV-infected fibroblasts at 8 to 10 ug/mL stimulated these cells. CD40L/CD69 double-negative CD45RO-high memory CD4+ T cells were collected. These receptors have no known antigen. Here the sequenced sample was CD4+ T cells sorted from PBMCs after approximately 19-hour stimulation, taken from a patient who received antiretroviral therapy. The receptors come from an adult woman with HIV who was CMV-seropositive.

The rearrangement links TRBV12-3 or TRBV12-4 to TRBJ2-2, with D possibly TRBD1 on 6 matching bases. Trimming removed 5 bases at V and 8 bases at J, with 12 bases between. There are 13 residues in the CDR3. CDR3 protein: CASSPQGRGELFF. In DNA form, the CDR3 reads TGTGCCAGCAGTCCACAGGGACGAGGGGAGCTGTTTTTT.

This sequence joins TRBV25-1 and TRBJ1-2, with TRBD1 identical over 7 bases. This CDR3 has 13 amino acids. V dropped 1 base and J dropped 5; count of bases not matched to a gene: 1. CDR1 is MGHDK, CDR2 SYGVNS, per germline. CDR3 in DNA: TGTGCCAGCAGTGAATCAGGGGGGTATGGCTACACCTTC. Translated: CASSESGGYGYTF.

The V and J genes are TRBV5-4 and TRBJ1-1; D might be TRBD1 (5 bases). Per the germline V gene, CDR1 is SGHNT and CDR2 is YYREEE (reference sequence). V was pared by 2 bases and J by 8 bases, with 13 bases between. This CDR3 is built from 13 residues. The CDR3 loop is CASSFSEGIEAFF. DNA of the CDR3: TGTGCCAGCAGCTTTTCCGAGGGGATCGAAGCTTTCTTT. Looking up the rest from reference TRBV5-4 and TRBJ1-1 gives the full variable domain: ETGVTQSPTHLIKTRGQQVTLRCSSQSGHNTVSWYQQALGQGPQFIFQYYREEENGRGNFPPRFSGLQFPNYSSELNVNALELDDSALYLCASSFSEGIEAFFGQGTRLTVV.

The chain joins TRBV7-9 to TRBJ1-6, with 7 bases lining up with TRBD1. CDR1 is SEHNR and CDR2 is FQNEAQ in the germline V gene (reference sequence). Germline trimming cut 1 base from V and 8 bases from J; bases unmatched to any gene: 5. CDR3 length: 15 amino acids. CDR3 sequence: CASSLGQGGDSPLHF. CDR3 in DNA: TGTGCCAGCAGCTTAGGTCAGGGGGGGGATTCACCCCTCCACTTT.

The chain links TRBV24-1 to TRBJ1-5; the D gene is possibly TRBD1 (5 bases). V shed 9 bases and J shed 0 bases, with 14 bases lying between them. The CDR3 totals 15 residues. CDR1 is KGHDR, CDR2 SFDVKD, per germline. Here the CDR3 DNA reads TGTGCCACCGGGGCGAATAGTTTTAGCAATCAGCCCCAGCATTTT. This translates into CATGANSFSNQPQHF.

The gene calls are TRBV3-1 (or the pseudogene TRBV3-2) and TRBJ2-7; D possibly corresponds to TRBD1 (5 bases). CDR1 and CDR2 from the germline V gene are LGHDT and YNNKEL (reference sequence). The CDR3 spans 13 residues. V was clipped by 5 bases and J by 3 bases, with 11 bases between them. Written as DNA, the CDR3 is TGTGCCAGCAGCTACGACAGTTTCTACGAGCAGTACTTC. Residues: CASSYDSFYEQYF.

V and J are TRBV21-1 and TRBJ2-5; the table's D call of TRBD1 was not tested on the DNA. TRBV21-1 is given as a pseudogene. This CDR3 has 14 residues. The CDR3 DNA reads as TGTGCCAGCAGCAAAGGGGCAGGACAAGAGACCCAGTACTTC. It is translated as CASSKGAGQETQYF.